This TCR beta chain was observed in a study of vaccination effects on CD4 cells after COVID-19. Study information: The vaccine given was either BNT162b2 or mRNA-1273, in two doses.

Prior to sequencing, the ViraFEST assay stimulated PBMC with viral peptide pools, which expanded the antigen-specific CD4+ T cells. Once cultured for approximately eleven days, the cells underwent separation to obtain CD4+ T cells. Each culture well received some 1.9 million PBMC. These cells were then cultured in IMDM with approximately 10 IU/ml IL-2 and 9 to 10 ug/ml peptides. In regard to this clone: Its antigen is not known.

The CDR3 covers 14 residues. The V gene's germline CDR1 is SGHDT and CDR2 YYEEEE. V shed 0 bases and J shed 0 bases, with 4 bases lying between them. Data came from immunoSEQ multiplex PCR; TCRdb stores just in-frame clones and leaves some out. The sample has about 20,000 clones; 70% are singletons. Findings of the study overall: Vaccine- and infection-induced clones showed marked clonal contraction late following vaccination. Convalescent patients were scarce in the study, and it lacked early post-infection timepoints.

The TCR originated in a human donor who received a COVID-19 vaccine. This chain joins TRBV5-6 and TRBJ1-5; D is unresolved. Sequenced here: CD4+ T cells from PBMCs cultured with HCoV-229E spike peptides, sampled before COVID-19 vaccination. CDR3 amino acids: CASSLEHSNQPQHF. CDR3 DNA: TGTGCCAGCAGCTTGGAGCATAGCAATCAGCCCCAGCATTTT.